A single sample is the source of the 18 T cell receptor beta chains below, sequenced in a study of cytomegalovirus exposure and HLA in healthy donors (TCRdb year 2017). The library relied on the immunoSEQ multiplex PCR assay. For the multiplex PCR, a mixture combining 60 forward primers for TCR Vbeta segments and 13 reverse primers for TCR Jbeta segments was used. This immuneACCESS table, as held by TCRdb, lists in-frame sequences with V and J called but not all clones. Of the missing ones, under half trace to an unresolved V gene in checked studies; the others have no known cause. The sample profile shows approximately 190,000 clones; 84% of them were found once. Of the sample, roughly 2.6% falls within the top ten clones. Sequenced material: PBMCs. The receptor set was obtained from a woman in her forties or fifties in good health and CMV-seropositive.

This clone was picked up one time. This chain uses TRBV5-1 with TRBJ2-3; 7 nucleotides align to TRBD1. The CDR3 is 15 residues long. Trimming removed 0 bases from V and 4 bases from J; junction bases left unmatched: 5. Germline CDR1 is SGHRS and CDR2 is YFSETQ. CDR3 coding DNA: TGCGCCAGCAGCTTGGAGGGGGCGAGAGCAGATACGCAGTATTTT. Its translation: CASSLEGARADTQYF.

The CDR3 reads CASSLGASGGLYEQYF. The DNA of the CDR3 is TGCGCCAGCAGCCTGGGGGCTAGCGGGGGATTATACGAGCAGTACTTC. The V gene is TRBV5-1, the J gene TRBJ2-7; 10 nucleotides align to TRBD2. This CDR3 is built from 16 residues. Per the germline V gene, CDR1 is SGHRS and CDR2 is YFSETQ. V dropped 4 bases and J dropped 4; count of bases not matched to a gene: 11.

V and J are TRBV9 and TRBJ1-5; TRBD1 is a possible D gene (5 bases). Trimming took off 3 bases at V and 2 bases at J, with 9 bases between the two ends. CDR1 is SGDLS, CDR2 YYNGEE, per germline. The CDR3 has 14 residues. The CDR3 DNA follows: TGTGCCAGCAGCGCAGGGTTGGGCAATCAGCCCCAGCATTTT. Protein product: CASSAGLGNQPQHF.

The chain couples TRBV23-1 to TRBJ1-5, with D unresolved. TRBV23-1 is marked as an open reading frame, function uncertain. CDR3 length equals 17 residues. The germline V and J ends were trimmed by 0 bases and 6 bases, with 18 bases remaining between them. The CDR3 DNA sequence: TGCGCCAGCAGTCAATCGGGTGGGCAGTACCACGGTCAGCCCCAGCATTTT. Encoded protein: CASSQSGGQYHGQPQHF.

The chain joins TRBV9 to TRBJ2-2; possible D gene TRBD2, 6 bases. This CDR3 is 16 amino acids long. Germline V gives CDR1 SGDLS, CDR2 YYNGEE. V was shortened by 3 bases and J by 7 bases, with 19 bases between the two germline ends. The CDR3 loop reads CASSESLGLSGGELFF. The CDR3 nucleotides are TGTGCCAGCAGCGAGTCTCTGGGACTGAGCGGCGGGGAGCTGTTTTTT.

The CDR3 DNA reads TGTGCCAGCAGTGAAGCGCGGACTGGACAGCCCCAGCATTTT. Translated: CASSEARTGQPQHF. The chain employs TRBV6-1 and TRBJ1-5; D gene ambiguous. V gave up 0 bases and J gave up 7 bases, with 10 bases separating them. The CDR3 is 14 amino acids. The germline CDR1 and CDR2 sequences are MNHNS and SASEGT.

With regard to this clone: Other DNA sequences of this sample code for an identical CDR3. The chain carries TRBV19 and TRBJ2-3, with 9 positions matching TRBD1. V shed 8 bases and J 1 base; nucleotides not matched to a gene: 1. The CDR3 contains 13 residues. Germline lookup yields CDR1 LNHDA and CDR2 SQIVND (reference sequence). The CDR3, as DNA: TGTGCCAGTCGGGACAGGGGCACAGATACGCAGTATTTT. Translation: CASRDRGTDTQYF.

This clone turned up a few times. This sequence joins TRBV5-5 and TRBJ2-1; TRBD2 agrees at 7 bases. Germline CDR1 reads SGHKS; CDR2 reads YYEKEE (reference sequence). V gave up 7 bases and J gave up 3 bases; unmatched junction bases: 7. This CDR3 region has 14 residues. As DNA, the CDR3 is TGTGCCAGCGCGGGGGACGGGGGCTACAATGAGCAGTTCTTC. It yields the protein CASAGDGGYNEQFF.

The V gene is TRBV5-6, the J gene TRBJ1-2, with D perhaps matching TRBD1 (6 bases). This CDR3 has 15 residues. V was shortened by 0 bases and J by 5 bases, with 14 bases between the two germline ends. CDR1 SGHDT and CDR2 YYEEEE come from the germline V gene. CDR3 DNA sequence: TGTGCCAGCAGCTTGGGCGGCAGGGGCCAGTATGGCTACACCTTC. The encoded protein is CASSLGGRGQYGYTF.

The V and J genes are TRBV11-1 and TRBJ2-3; 10 bases map to TRBD2. This CDR3 is 16 amino acids long. Germline lookup yields CDR1 SGHAT and CDR2 FQDESV (reference sequence). The V segment lost 5 bases and the J segment 2 bases; nucleotides outside the gene matches: 7. In DNA form, the CDR3 reads TGTGCCAGCAGCCGGCCCCTAGCGGGGGTCACAGATACGCAGTATTTT. Encoded protein: CASSRPLAGVTDTQYF.

The rearrangement joins TRBV7-2 to TRBJ1-2; 7 bases align to TRBD1. The CDR3 totals 15 residues. Germline CDR1 and CDR2: SGHTA and FQGNSA. The ends lost 5 bases at V and 5 bases at J; junction bases unmatched: 11. CDR3 sequence reads: CASSGTSDRAYGYTF. In DNA, the CDR3 is TGTGCCAGCAGCGGAACCTCCGACAGGGCTTATGGCTACACCTTC.

The rearrangement joins TRBV30 to TRBJ2-5; TRBD1 agrees at 8 bases. The J call may be wrong; the DNA end is better matched by TRBJ2-7. The CDR3 sequence is 14 residues long. Germline values: CDR1 GTSNPN, CDR2 SVGIG (reference sequence). The DNA for the CDR3 is TGTGCCGGAACGGTGACAGGGGCGGTCGGCGAGCAGTACTTC. Translating it yields CAGTVTGAVGEQYF.

This chain uses TRBV6-6 with TRBJ1-5; D remains unclear. CDR3 length: 13 amino acids. CDR1 is MNHNY and CDR2 is SVGAGI in the germline V gene (reference sequence). V lost 7 bases, J lost 9 bases, and 16 bases lay in between. The CDR3 DNA is TGTGCCAGCACCAACGTAGGATCAGGGCCCCAGCATTTT. Residues: CASTNVGSGPQHF.

This clone occurred once. The V and J genes are TRBV15 and TRBJ1-5; no firm D call. The CDR3 runs to 13 residues. V was clipped by 3 bases and J by 5 bases, with 8 bases between them. Germline V CDR1 and CDR2: LNHNV, YYDKDF (reference sequence). This CDR3 reads CATSRENDQPQHF. CDR3 sequence (DNA): TGTGCCACCAGCAGGGAGAATGATCAGCCCCAGCATTTT.

The chain couples TRBV2 to TRBJ2-5; 8 bases match TRBD1. V lost 7 bases to trimming and J lost 5 bases; unmatched junction nucleotides: 6. CDR1 SNHLY and CDR2 FYNNEI come from the germline V gene. The CDR3 is 13 amino acids. In DNA form, the CDR3 reads TGTGCCAGCAACCAGGGGGCGGTTGAGACCCAGTACTTC. Its translation: CASNQGAVETQYF.

The CDR3 here is CASSLRSGEKLFF. The DNA for the CDR3 is TGTGCCAGCAGCCTAAGGTCGGGTGAAAAACTGTTTTTT. The chain links TRBV27 to TRBJ1-4; D is ambiguous. The V end lost 6 bases, the J end lost 7 bases, and 12 bases lay between the germline ends. The CDR3 has 13 residues. CDR1 is MNHEY and CDR2 is SMNVEV in the germline V gene (reference sequence).

V and J are TRBV9 and TRBJ2-7; 9 bases line up with TRBD1. J was trimmed by 9 bases and V by 4 bases; bases with no gene match: 11. CDR1 and CDR2 (germline): SGDLS, YYNGEE. The CDR3 has 14 amino acids. CDR3 amino acids: CASSPPGQGIGQYF. The DNA of the CDR3 is TGTGCCAGCAGCCCCCCGGGACAGGGAATAGGGCAGTACTTC.

This clone was seen only once. This chain uses TRBV11-2 with TRBJ1-3; D remains unclear. Germline CDR1 SGHAT, CDR2 FQNNGV. This CDR3 comprises 11 residues. Trimming took 1 base from V and 8 from J, leaving 3 bases between them. The CDR3 DNA reads TGTGCCAGCAGCTTAGCGTACACCATATATTTT. Its protein is CASSLAYTIYF.